This TCR beta chain was sequenced in a study of radiotherapy plus CTLA-4 blockade in lung cancer. Method: immunoSEQ multiplex PCR; TCRdb's copy keeps in-frame clones and lacks some. The data show approximately 77,000 clones, with around 78% seen just once and about 23% held by the top ten. V shed 4 bases and J 0 bases; nucleotides not matched to a gene: 7. This CDR3 comprises 17 residues. The germline V gene encodes CDR1 SGHTS and CDR2 YDEGEE. The sequenced sample was peripheral blood, obtained from a patient treated with radiotherapy plus ipilimumab. V is TRBV5-8 and J is TRBJ2-6, with 7 bases that match TRBD1. The source is a human donor with non-small cell lung cancer whose response to radiotherapy plus ipilimumab could not be evaluated. Some clones in this sample may be carry-over from other donors' samples. The CDR3 reads CASSLDRQGSGANVLTF. CDR3 nucleotides: TGTGCCAGCAGCCTGGACCGACAGGGCTCTGGGGCCAACGTCCTGACTTTC.